This TCR beta chain was sequenced in a study of T-cell reconstitution after alpha-beta-depleted transplantation in children (dated by TCRdb to about 2016). The study in broad terms: Using TCR repertoire profiling, the study followed T-cell immune reconstitution in a quantitative way in children after TCRalphabeta/CD19-depleted allogeneic hematopoietic cell transplantation.

For CDR1 and CDR2, the germline V gene (reference sequence) lists MNHEY and SMNVEV. V and J are truncated by 0 bases and 4 bases respectively, leaving an intervening sequence of 9 bases. Spanning cysteine to phenylalanine, the CDR3 consists of 14 amino acids. CDR3 DNA only is kept here, 42 bases in frame from base 1. Sample treatment or condition, as interpreted from the label and publication: allogeneic hematopoietic cell transplantation with graft depleted of TCRalphabeta T cells and CD19 B cells. The transplant recipients were children given TCRalphabeta/CD19-depleted allogeneic hematopoietic cell grafts. This clonotype has only one observation. There is no known antigen for this receptor. Base-call qualities are not available, and no considerably larger clone is one nucleotide away. Findings and caveats that apply to the study as a whole: Over the following months the frequencies of hyperexpanded clones went down, and after one year T-cell counts and TCRbeta diversity were mostly credited to newly produced T cells. In some patients, the high TCRbeta diversity seen at day 60 was put down to recipient T cells and intrathymic progenitors that had survived conditioning. The apparently early recovery of alphabetaT-cell counts about two months after transplant reportedly depended on only several hundred rapidly expanded clones that came from non-depleted graft cells.

The library was made by PCR. The instrument was an Illumina HiSeq 2500. To normalize quantification of the TCRbeta repertoire, the TCR libraries were built with molecular barcoding that relied on unique molecular identifiers. TCRdb trimmed the raw reads at Q25, called clones with MiXCR and kept productive beta chains. Entries that share a CDR3 protein sequence are merged under the most common genes and DNA. Across this sample there are about 250,000 distinct CDR3 sequences, with about 24% seen only once. Around 4.8% of the sample belongs to the ten largest clones. This TCR was sampled from a female patient aged 2 to 10 who had a stem cell transplant for congenital amegakaryocytic thrombocytopenia, so the T cells may come from the graft donor. Here the chain combines TRBV27 and TRBJ1-1; the D gene identity is not certain. Sequenced here: PBMCs, mostly from graft donor cells, sampled 360 days after TCRalphabeta/CD19-depleted stem cell transplant. The DNA is as follows: TGTGCCAGCAGTTTATCGAGGGCAGCCACTGAAGCTTTCTTT. This codes for CASSLSRAATEAFF.